A selection of T cell receptor beta chains follows, all from one sample in a study of molecular identifiers for immune sequencing clone quantification. MiXCR, applied by TCRdb to the PCR reads, yields one record per CDR3 protein. This table holds around 470,000 distinct CDR3 sequences, about a fifth found once. The sample taken for sequencing was naive CD8+ T cells from blood, with Jurkat cell RNA spiked in. These receptors were obtained from a human donor in good health. Some libraries in this study had Jurkat cell RNA spiked in. CDR3s include the opening cysteine and the closing phenylalanine or tryptophan. A D gene is named only where the DNA matches it firmly. Clone sizes are given selectively: once, few, many, or a class where the clone is expanded.

>TRBV14|many|TRBJ2-1|NA
TGTGCCAGCAGCCAAGTCAATGAGCAGTTCTTC
CASSQVNEQFF
>TRBV4-1|once|TRBJ2-6|NA
TGCGCCAGCAGCCAGATGGGCCTTAGGCACACCGAATCATCTCCCGCCAACGTCCTGACTTTC
CASSQMGLRHTESSPANVLTF
>TRBV3-1|many|TRBJ2-2|TRBD2
TGTGCCAGCAGCCTGCGGGACTATATCTACACCGGGGAGCTGTTTTTT
CASSLRDYIYTGELFF
>TRBV20-1|NA|TRBJ2-6|NA
TGCAGTGCTAGAGATAGGGAAACTGGGGCCAACGTCCTGACTTTC
CSARDRETGANVLTF
>TRBV11-2|few|TRBJ2-2|TRBD2
TGTGCCAGCAGCGCCTCGGGCGGGAGTGCCGGGGAGCTGTTTTTT
CASSASGGSAGELFF
>TRBV5-1|many|TRBJ2-7|TRBD1
TGCGCCAGCAGCTGGCTCGGGACAGGGAGAGTCGAGCAGTACTTC
CASSWLGTGRVEQYF
>TRBV9|many|TRBJ2-3|TRBD1
TGTGCCAGCAGCGGAAGACAGGGGCGTAACACAGATACGCAGTATTTT
CASSGRQGRNTDTQYF
>TRBV6-5|few|TRBJ2-7|NA
TGTGCCAGCAGAACCCACGAGGGGTATTCCTACGAGCAGTACTTC
CASRTHEGYSYEQYF
>TRBV5-6|NA|TRBJ2-5|NA
TGTGCCAGCAGCTTGTTGGACAGTCTACAAGAGACCCAGTACTTC
CASSLLDSLQETQYF
>TRBV12-3/TRBV12-4|NA|TRBJ1-4|TRBD1
TGTGCCAGCAGCAACACTCCCCTGAAAACAGGGGGCTCGGAAAAACTGTTTTTT
CASSNTPLKTGGSEKLFF
>TRBV5-6|NA|TRBJ1-2|NA
TGTGCCAGCAGCTTGCGTGTAGGGAAGAATGGCTACACCTTC
CASSLRVGKNGYTF
>TRBV30|once|TRBJ2-3|NA
TGTGCCTGGTATCCGACAGGCGGGGATACGCAGTATTTT
CAWYPTGGDTQYF
>TRBV4-2|NA|TRBJ2-6|NA
TGTGCCAGCAGCACAGGACTAATAGACTCTGGGGCCAACGTCCTGACTTTC
CASSTGLIDSGANVLTF
>TRBV2|many|TRBJ2-3|TRBD2
TGTGCCAGCAGTGAAACTAGCGGGGGACATCCTAGCACAGATACGCAGTATTTT
CASSETSGGHPSTDTQYF
>TRBV12-3/TRBV12-4|NA|TRBJ1-3|TRBD1
TGTGCCAGCAGACAGACAGGGCTCGAGTCTGGAAACACCACATATTTT
CASRQTGLESGNTTYF
>TRBV7-9|NA|TRBJ1-4|NA
TGTGCCAGCAGCCCCCTTGAGAGGTGGGGCGCGGAAAAACTGTTTTTT
CASSPLERWGAEKLFF
>TRBV20-1|many|TRBJ2-3|NA
TGCAGTGCACAGAGGTACCCTAGCAGATCAGATACGCAGTATTTT
CSAQRYPSRSDTQYF
>TRBV27|many|TRBJ1-1|NA
TGTGCCAGCAGTTTTAACGGGAACACTGAAGCTTTCTTT
CASSFNGNTEAFF
>TRBV29-1|few|TRBJ2-1|TRBD2
TGCAGCGTTGAGTGGGCTAGCGGGAGAGACAATGAGCAGTTCTTC
CSVEWASGRDNEQFF
>TRBV6-5|NA|TRBJ2-7|NA
TGTGCCAGCAACTCCCCCGCGAAAAGCTCCTACGAGCAGTACTTC
CASNSPAKSSYEQYF
>TRBV5-5|few|TRBJ1-5|NA
TGTGCCAGCAGCCGGAGTCATGAGGTAACTCAGCCCCAGCATTTT
CASSRSHEVTQPQHF
>TRBV4-1|NA|TRBJ2-7|TRBD1
TGCGCCGGCAGCCAAGGGGACAGGTACGAGCAGTACTTC
CAGSQGDRYEQYF
>TRBV11-3|NA|TRBJ2-3|NA
TGTGCCAGCAGCGCAGGGACATGGGAGGTGGATACGCAGTATTTT
CASSAGTWEVDTQYF
>TRBV28|NA|TRBJ1-1|NA
TGTGCCAGCGAGACCGGGACAAGGTACTCTGAAGCTTTCTTT
CASETGTRYSEAFF
>TRBV4-3|few|TRBJ2-7|TRBD1
TGCGCCAGCAGCCAAGAGGACAGGGTAGAAAACGAGCAGTACTTC
CASSQEDRVENEQYF
>TRBV30|few|TRBJ2-5|NA
TGTGCCTGGAGTATACAAACACAAGAGACCCAGTACTTC
CAWSIQTQETQYF
>TRBV6-1|many|TRBJ1-1|NA
TGTGCCAGCAGGGCGTTCGAAAGTGAAGCTTTCTTT
CASRAFESEAFF
>TRBV27|few|TRBJ1-2|NA
TGTGCCAGCAGTTTCCTTCAGGGTCACTATGGCTACACCTTC
CASSFLQGHYGYTF
>TRBV6-6|NA|TRBJ2-1|NA
TGTGCCAGCAGTTACACACCCGGGGGCGACTTCCTAGAAAATGAGCAGTTCTTC
CASSYTPGGDFLENEQFF
>TRBV11-2|few|TRBJ2-5|NA
TGTGCCAGCAGCTTAGTGAGGACAGAAGAGACCCAGTACTTC
CASSLVRTEETQYF
>TRBV19|many|TRBJ1-2|NA
TGTGCCAGTAGTATAAGCGACAGTTTTGTTGGCTACACCTTC
CASSISDSFVGYTF
>TRBV5-6|NA|TRBJ1-5|NA
TGTGCCAGCAGCTTGGGGAGTACAAGCCATCAGCCCCAGCATTTT
CASSLGSTSHQPQHF
>TRBV13|NA|TRBJ2-2|NA
TGTGCCAGCAGCCTAACCGGGACGTTGAACACCGGGGAGCTGTTTTTT
CASSLTGTLNTGELFF
>TRBV4-1|few|TRBJ2-5|NA
TGCGCCAGCAGCCCAATTGCGGGTATCCAAGAGACCCAGTACTTC
CASSPIAGIQETQYF
>TRBV12-3/TRBV12-4|NA|TRBJ1-2|NA
TGTGCCAGCAGTGGGGAGGGGGGCGCGAGCTATGGCTACACCTTC
CASSGEGGASYGYTF
>TRBV2|few|TRBJ1-6|NA
TGTGCCAGCAGTGTAGACTCCGCGAGGAATTCACCCCTCCACTTT
CASSVDSARNSPLHF
>TRBV6-5|few|TRBJ2-7|NA
TGTGCCAGCAGTTACGGCCCGGTCGCCTACGAGCAGTACTTC
CASSYGPVAYEQYF
>TRBV30|NA|TRBJ2-6|NA
TGTGCCTGGGGGGGGGCCCTAACCCCGGGAGGGGCCAACGTCCTGACTTTC
CAWGGALTPGGANVLTF
>TRBV30|NA|TRBJ2-5|NA
TGTGCCTGGTCGTGGGGGGTATACCAAGAGACCCAGTACTTC
CAWSWGVYQETQYF
>TRBV19|few|TRBJ2-1|TRBD2
TGTGCCAGTAGTATCTCTAGCGGGGGGTACATTGAGCAGTTCTTC
CASSISSGGYIEQFF
>TRBV27|few|TRBJ2-7|NA
TGTGCCAGCAGTTTAAGGTGGGACGGTGTTTCCTACGAGCAGTACTTC
CASSLRWDGVSYEQYF
>TRBV5-1|few|TRBJ2-7|NA
TGCGCCAGCACCGTCGGACGGAACTACGAGCAGTACTTC
CASTVGRNYEQYF
>TRBV4-3|NA|TRBJ2-7|TRBD1
TGCGCCAGCAGCCAAGACTGGACAGGTGGAGCCTACGAGCAGTACTTC
CASSQDWTGGAYEQYF
>TRBV5-4|NA|TRBJ1-2|NA
TGTGCCAGCAGCTCCCAGGACATCAATGGCTACACCTTC
CASSSQDINGYTF
>TRBV5-6|many|TRBJ2-3|NA
TGTGCCAGCAGCTATGGAACGGGGGCGTCCACAGATACGCAGTATTTT
CASSYGTGASTDTQYF
>TRBV12-3/TRBV12-4|NA|TRBJ2-5|TRBD1
TGTGCCAGCAGTCCCAGGACAGGGTGGGGTTTCCAAGAGACCCAGTACTTC
CASSPRTGWGFQETQYF
>TRBV4-1|many|TRBJ2-7|NA
TGCGCCAGCAGCCAAGAACAGGCCGAGGGGTACGAGCAGTACTTC
CASSQEQAEGYEQYF
>TRBV5-4|few|TRBJ2-1|TRBD1
TGTGCCAGCAGCCCGAGGGGGCTCGGGCAGTTCTTC
CASSPRGLGQFF
>TRBV27|NA|TRBJ2-1|TRBD2
TGTGCCAGCAGTTTAACACTAGCGGGGTACAATGAGCAGTTCTTC
CASSLTLAGYNEQFF
>TRBV25-1|many|TRBJ2-1|NA
TGTGCCAGCAGTGATGTCGGAGTCTCCTACAATGAGCAGTTCTTC
CASSDVGVSYNEQFF
>TRBV12-3/TRBV12-4|few|TRBJ2-1|TRBD2
TGTGCCAGCAGCAAAGTAGCGGGAGGGCCCCGCTACAATGAGCAGTTCTTC
CASSKVAGGPRYNEQFF
>TRBV12-5|many|TRBJ1-1|NA
TGTGCTAGTGGTCTATTTGTCGGGATGATGAACACTGAAGCTTTCTTT
CASGLFVGMMNTEAFF
>TRBV4-3|few|TRBJ2-2|NA
TGCGCCAGCAGCCAAGATCTCGGACAATTAGTCCTGACCGGGGAGCTGTTTTTT
CASSQDLGQLVLTGELFF